The source of this T cell receptor (delta chain) is a study of gamma-delta T cells after stem cell transplantation (dated by TCRdb to the mid-2010s). CDR1 and CDR2 are read off the germline V gene (reference sequence) as TVYSNPD and GDNSRS. V ends up 1 base short and J 4 bases short, with an unmatched junction base count of 15. The CDR3 has 18 amino acids, counting the end cysteine and phenylalanine. The sequence is cut down to CDR3 DNA, 54 bases in frame from base 1. The library was generated by RT-PCR. The sequencer was an Illumina MiSeq. In TCRdb, clones were called once more from the public reads by CATT, and rows of identical DNA were later combined. For this sample the table gives some 3,100 delta-chain clones, of which about 10% were detected only once. About a tenth of the sample lies in the top ten. This clone was found a few times. Its specific antigen is unknown. No much larger clone exists at a distance of one base, and base qualities are not known.

The rearrangement combines TRDV3 with TRDJ1, with 13 bases aligning to TRDD3. This sequence originates from a human donor. It is not recorded whose cells these are; they may come from a transplant donor. Sequenced material: gamma-delta T cells. The DNA reads TGTGCCTTTACCCAGGCCTTCCCATACTGGGGGATACGCGATAAACTCATCTTT. Translation gives CAFTQAFPYWGIRDKLIF.